Following are 27 T cell receptor beta chains from one sample sequenced in a study of T cell repertoires in cytomegalovirus infection. TCRdb recomputed calls from the reads with MiXCR, one row per CDR3 protein. The sample includes some 920,000 distinct CDR3 sequences, about a third seen only once; the top ten take roughly 13%. The antigens of these receptors remain unknown. Sequencing used cultured CD8+ T cells from PBMCs, obtained from culture after CMV antigen stimulation. The receptors were sampled from a human donor in good health (CMV status not recorded). Some clones in this sample may be carry-over from other donors' samples.

This clonotype was found a few times. This sequence joins TRBV7-9 and TRBJ1-1; no clear D gene. Germline V gene sequence: CDR1 SEHNR, CDR2 FQNEAQ (reference sequence). V lost 4 bases to trimming and J lost 4 bases, with 13 bases between them. The CDR3 length is 14 residues. The CDR3 reads CASSSQPGSTEAFF. CDR3 in DNA: TGTGCCAGCAGCTCCCAGCCCGGGTCCACTGAAGCTTTCTTT. The whole variable domain, filled in from reference TRBV7-9 and TRBJ1-1, reads DTGVSQNPRHKITKRGQNVTFRCDPISEHNRLYWYRQTLGQGPEFLTYFQNEAQLEKSRLLSDRFSAERPKGSFSTLEIQRTEQGDSAMYLCASSSQPGSTEAFFGQGTRLTVV.

This clonotype was seen ten or more times. The chain joins TRBV7-9 to TRBJ2-3; 12 bases line up with TRBD2. The V gene end was trimmed by 3 bases and the J gene end by 4 bases; junction bases not matched to a gene: 5. The germline gives CDR1 SEHNR, CDR2 FQNEAQ (reference sequence). CDR3 length equals 16 residues. CDR3 loop: CASSLSTSGGSDTQYF. The DNA of the CDR3 is TGTGCCAGCAGCTTGTCGACTAGCGGGGGTTCAGATACGCAGTATTTT.

The sample holds a few counts of this clonotype. The chain carries TRBV6-6 and TRBJ1-5, with D perhaps matching TRBD1 (5 bases). The CDR3 is 14 residues long. CDR1 MNHNY and CDR2 SVGAGI come from the germline V gene (reference sequence). Trimming removed 8 bases at V and 5 bases at J, with 16 bases between. In DNA form, the CDR3 reads TGTGCCAGCGGACATCCTCCAGCCTATCAGCCCCAGCATTTT. It translates to CASGHPPAYQPQHF.

This clonotype has only a few counts. This chain connects TRBV5-1 to TRBJ1-1, with D unresolved. The CDR3 loop spans 13 amino acids. Looked up from germline, CDR1 is SGHRS and CDR2 is YFSETQ. Trimming shortened V by 4 bases and J by 0 bases, and 7 bases separated the two germline ends. CDR3 DNA sequence: TGCGCCAGCAGCGCCTGGTTGAACACTGAAGCTTTCTTT. Protein sequence: CASSAWLNTEAFF.

V usage is TRBV7-3 and J usage is TRBJ2-1; D may match TRBD1 or TRBD2 (5 bases each). This CDR3 has 14 residues. Trimming shortened V by 5 bases and J by 6 bases, and 14 bases separated the two germline ends. CDR1 is SGHTA, CDR2 FQGTGA, per germline. The CDR3 sequence: CASSPSGTSNEQFF. The CDR3 nucleotides are TGTGCCAGCAGCCCGTCCGGGACCTCCAATGAGCAGTTCTTC.

About this clonotype: This may arise from a read error, as a much more abundant clone is one base away. V and J are TRBV13 and TRBJ2-3; D possibly corresponds to TRBD1 (5 bases). The CDR3 is 13 amino acids. Germline CDR1 is PRHDT and CDR2 is FYEKMQ (reference sequence). Trimming took off 1 base at V and 6 bases at J, with 8 bases between the two ends. CDR3 protein: CASSLAGWDTQYF. CDR3 DNA sequence: TGTGCCAGCAGCTTAGCAGGGTGGGATACGCAGTATTTT.

The rearrangement joins TRBV12-3 or TRBV12-4 to TRBJ1-1; D is unclear. CDR3 size: 20 residues. Between the trimmed V and J ends, which lost 2 bases and 4 bases, there was a span of 29 bases. The CDR3 protein is CASSLTTIWGGPVRSTEAFF. CDR3 DNA sequence: TGTGCCAGCAGTTTAACTACGATTTGGGGAGGGCCGGTGAGGAGCACTGAAGCTTTCTTT.

This clonotype was observed at least ten times. The V gene is TRBV7-8, the J gene TRBJ1-5, with a possible D match to TRBD1 (5 bases). Germline V gives CDR1 SGHVS, CDR2 FQNEAQ. V shed 4 bases and J shed 1 base, with 11 bases lying between them. The CDR3 is 15 residues long. As DNA, the CDR3 is TGTGCCAGCAGCTGGTATCAGGGAAGCAATCAGCCCCAGCATTTT. Its protein product is CASSWYQGSNQPQHF. The complete variable domain, with remaining parts taken from reference TRBV7-8 and TRBJ1-5, reads GAGVSQSPRYKVAKRGQDVALRCDPISGHVSLFWYQQALGQGPEFLTYFQNEAQLDKSGLPSDRFFAERPEGSVSTLKIQRTQQEDSAVYLCASSWYQGSNQPQHFGDGTRLSIL.

The table lists this clonotype with many counts. This chain joins TRBV12-3 or TRBV12-4 and TRBJ1-2, with a tentative D call TRBD1 (5 bases). The germline V and J ends were trimmed by 5 bases and 7 bases, with 20 bases remaining between them. This CDR3 spans 15 amino acids. In DNA form, the CDR3 reads TGTGCCAGCAGTCACCCTCCGACAGCTATTTTTGGCTACACCTTC. As protein: CASSHPPTAIFGYTF.

V gene TRBV7-6 combines with J gene TRBJ1-2; D possibly corresponds to TRBD1 (5 bases). The CDR3 contains 14 residues. Germline lookup yields CDR1 SGHVS and CDR2 FNYEAQ. The V and J ends lost 4 bases and 6 bases respectively, with 15 bases between them. In DNA, the CDR3 is TGTGCCAGCAGCTCATCCGGGGGTGAGAATGGCTACACCTTC. Translation: CASSSSGGENGYTF.

The J gene is TRBJ1-1, the V gene TRBV6-1; D is ambiguous. The CDR3 sequence is 15 residues long. CDR1 MNHNS and CDR2 SASEGT come from the germline V gene. Trimming cost V 7 bases and J 2 bases, with 17 bases left between them. The CDR3 nucleotides are TGTGCCAGCACCTTCAACTGGAAGTTAAACACTGAAGCTTTCTTT. This encodes CASTFNWKLNTEAFF.

This sequence joins TRBV10-3 and TRBJ2-7, with no clear D. Germline V gives CDR1 ENHRY, CDR2 SYGVKD. The CDR3 covers 15 residues. V dropped 0 bases and J dropped 4 bases, with 13 bases sitting between them. CDR3 protein: CAISESGQASYEQYF. The DNA of the CDR3 is TGTGCCATCAGTGAGTCAGGGCAGGCCTCTTACGAGCAGTACTTC.

In its sample, this clonotype was seen many times. The rearrangement uses TRBV7-8 and TRBJ1-1; a weak D match, TRBD1 (5 bases). This CDR3 spans 15 amino acids. The germline V and J ends were trimmed by 1 base and 1 base, with 10 bases remaining between them. Looked up from germline, CDR1 is SGHVS and CDR2 is FQNEAQ. This CDR3 is CASSLVKGWNTEAFF. The CDR3 nucleotides are TGTGCCAGCAGCTTAGTCAAGGGGTGGAACACTGAAGCTTTCTTT.

A few counts support this clonotype. The rearrangement links TRBV12-3 or TRBV12-4 to TRBJ2-3; possible D gene TRBD2, 7 bases. Trimming removed 7 bases at V and 6 bases at J, with 20 bases between. The CDR3 has 15 residues. DNA for the CDR3: TGTGCCAGCACCCCTGGGGGGGGCGGTTCTGATACGCAGTATTTT. It translates to CASTPGGGGSDTQYF.

V is TRBV9 and J is TRBJ2-7; D may be TRBD1 or TRBD2 (6 bases each). Trimming pared 3 bases from V and 3 bases from J, leaving 16 bases between. The CDR3 loop spans 15 amino acids. CDR1 is SGDLS and CDR2 is YYNGEE in the germline V gene. CDR3 bases: TGTGCCAGCAGCGAGACTACGGGGGCAGTCTACGAGCAGTACTTC. Encoded protein: CASSETTGAVYEQYF.

The V and J genes are TRBV4-2 and TRBJ1-1; D is unresolved. The CDR3 consists of 13 residues. The germline V and J ends were trimmed by 3 bases and 2 bases, with 7 bases remaining between them. Germline V gene sequence: CDR1 LGHNA, CDR2 YNFKEQ. The CDR3 DNA reads TGTGCCAGCAGCCAGTGGGGAAACACTGAAGCTTTCTTT. It yields the protein CASSQWGNTEAFF.

This clonotype turned up a few times. The chain combines TRBV6-5 with TRBJ2-1; TRBD2 is a possible D gene (7 bases). The ends were cut back, 0 bases at V and 6 bases at J, with 18 bases in the middle. Per germline, CDR1 MNHEY and CDR2 SVGAGI. CDR3 length: 17 amino acids. DNA for the CDR3: TGTGCCAGCAGTTACTCCATGGCGGGGGCCAGCATCAATGAGCAGTTCTTC. The encoded protein is CASSYSMAGASINEQFF.

The chain joins TRBV13 to TRBJ2-7; D not resolved. The germline V gene has CDR1 PRHDT and CDR2 FYEKMQ (reference sequence). The length of the CDR3 is 12 residues. V lost 5 bases and J 6 bases, leaving 11 bases between the germline ends. The CDR3 spells CASSSLQGEQYV. CDR3 bases: TGTGCCAGCAGCAGTTTACAAGGCGAGCAGTACGTC.

The chain is built from TRBV5-1 and TRBJ1-6; tentative D call: TRBD1 (5 bases). V lost 7 bases, J lost 5 bases, and 13 bases lay in between. The CDR3 consists of 14 residues. The germline V gene has CDR1 SGHRS and CDR2 YFSETQ. CDR3 amino acids: CASSPGDHNSPLHF. The CDR3 DNA sequence: TGCGCCAGCTCTCCGGGGGATCATAATTCACCCCTCCACTTT.

This clonotype showed up just a few times. This sequence joins TRBV7-8 and TRBJ1-1, with D perhaps matching TRBD1 (5 bases). The germline V gene has CDR1 SGHVS and CDR2 FQNEAQ. V gave up 7 bases and J gave up 1 base, with 13 bases separating them. The CDR3 length is 14 residues. CDR3 protein: CASISRASNTEAFF. CDR3 in DNA: TGTGCCAGCATCAGCAGGGCTTCGAACACTGAAGCTTTCTTT.

The genes are TRBV28 and TRBJ1-2, with a possible D match to TRBD1 (6 bases). This CDR3 has 17 residues. Trimming shortened V by 4 bases and J by 3 bases, and 21 bases separated the two germline ends. The germline gives CDR1 MDHEN, CDR2 SYDVKM. The CDR3 here is CASSSSIRGGWHYGYTF. The CDR3 DNA sequence: TGTGCCAGCAGTTCCTCCATAAGGGGGGGCTGGCACTATGGCTACACCTTC.

This clonotype was recorded a few times. The rearrangement joins TRBV3-1 to TRBJ2-1, with 8 nucleotides matching TRBD1. The CDR3 is made up of 14 amino acids. The trim removed 6 bases at V and 7 bases at J, leaving 8 bases unmatched. Germline V lookup: CDR1 LGHDT, CDR2 YNNKEL (reference sequence). DNA for the CDR3: TGTGCCAGCAGTCTTTACAGGGGGAGGAATGAGCAGTTCTTC. Encoded protein: CASSLYRGRNEQFF.

This sequence joins TRBV4-3 and TRBJ2-5, with D perhaps TRBD1 or TRBD2 (5 bases each). CDR3 length: 15 residues. Germline V gene data show CDR1 as LGHNA and CDR2 as YSLEER. The V end lost 4 bases, the J end lost 5 bases, and 17 bases lay between the germline ends. Here the CDR3 reads CASSPSRDAWETQYF. In DNA form, the CDR3 reads TGCGCCAGCAGCCCTTCCCGGGACGCCTGGGAGACCCAGTACTTC.

As DNA, the CDR3 is TGCGCCAGTACCGGGACAGGGATACACTCTGGAAACACCATATATTTT. This codes for CASTGTGIHSGNTIYF. The chain couples TRBV4-1 to TRBJ1-3; 9 nucleotides line up with TRBD1. The CDR3 has 16 amino acids. V lost 9 bases, J lost 0 bases, and 9 bases stayed unmatched. Looked up from germline, CDR1 is MGHRA and CDR2 is YSYEKL.

This clonotype came up many times. The rearrangement joins TRBV7-8 to TRBJ2-1; 13 nucleotides agree with TRBD2. The length of the CDR3 is 15 residues. The germline gives CDR1 SGHVS, CDR2 FQNEAQ. Losses at the gene ends were 5 bases for V and 4 bases for J; bases not matched to a gene: 2. The CDR3 reads CASSVTSGGYNEQFF. For the CDR3, the DNA is TGTGCCAGCAGCGTGACTAGCGGGGGGTACAATGAGCAGTTCTTC.

This clonotype was seen more than once but under ten times. This rearrangement joins TRBV12-3 or TRBV12-4 to TRBJ2-1; 7 nucleotides match TRBD1. V lost 6 bases to trimming and J lost 6 bases; unmatched junction nucleotides: 5. This CDR3 contains 13 residues. CDR3 DNA: TGTGCCAGCAGGATGACAGGGCTCAATGAGCAGTTCTTC. Amino acid sequence: CASRMTGLNEQFF.

This clonotype was picked up a small number of times. The V call is TRBV14, the J call TRBJ1-4; 8 bases are shared with TRBD1. CDR1 is SGHDN and CDR2 is FVKESK in the germline V gene. V was clipped by 0 bases and J by 7 bases; unmatched bases: 13. The CDR3 is 18 residues long. The CDR3: CASSQDRPDRGIREKLFF. For the CDR3, the DNA is TGTGCCAGCAGCCAAGATCGCCCCGACAGGGGAATTCGTGAAAAACTGTTTTTT.